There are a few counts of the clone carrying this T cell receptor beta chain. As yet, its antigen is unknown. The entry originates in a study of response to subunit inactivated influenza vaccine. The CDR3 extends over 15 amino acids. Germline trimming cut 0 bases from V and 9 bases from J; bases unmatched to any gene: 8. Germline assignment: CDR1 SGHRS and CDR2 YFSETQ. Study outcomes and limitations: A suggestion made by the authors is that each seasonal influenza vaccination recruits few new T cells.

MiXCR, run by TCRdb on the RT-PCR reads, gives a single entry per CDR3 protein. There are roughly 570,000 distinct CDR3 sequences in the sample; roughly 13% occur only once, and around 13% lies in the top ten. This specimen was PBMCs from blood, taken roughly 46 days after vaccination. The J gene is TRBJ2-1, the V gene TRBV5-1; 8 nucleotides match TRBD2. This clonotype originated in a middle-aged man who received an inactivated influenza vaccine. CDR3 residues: CASSLATGGASEQFF. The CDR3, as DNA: TGCGCCAGCAGCTTGGCGACCGGGGGGGCGAGTGAGCAGTTCTTC.